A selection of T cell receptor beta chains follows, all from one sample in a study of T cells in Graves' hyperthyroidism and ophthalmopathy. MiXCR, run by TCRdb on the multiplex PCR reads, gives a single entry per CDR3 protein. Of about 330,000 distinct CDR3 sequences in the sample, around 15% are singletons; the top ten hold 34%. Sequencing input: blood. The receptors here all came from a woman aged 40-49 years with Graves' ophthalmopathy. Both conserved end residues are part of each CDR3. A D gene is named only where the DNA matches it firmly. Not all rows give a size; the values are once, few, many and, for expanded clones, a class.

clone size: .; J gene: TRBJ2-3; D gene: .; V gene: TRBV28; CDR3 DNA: TGTGCCACCACCCCTCTGGGACAAGAGACCACAGATACGCAGTATTTT; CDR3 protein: CATTPLGQETTDTQYF
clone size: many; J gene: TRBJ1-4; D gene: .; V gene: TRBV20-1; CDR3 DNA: TGCAGTGCTAGAAACAGCCGCTTTAATGAAAAACTGTTTTTT; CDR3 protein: CSARNSRFNEKLFF
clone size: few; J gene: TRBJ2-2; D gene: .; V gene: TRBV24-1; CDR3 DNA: TGTGCCACCAGTGATAGACTAGTTAAGAACACCGGGGAGCTGTTTTTT; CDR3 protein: CATSDRLVKNTGELFF
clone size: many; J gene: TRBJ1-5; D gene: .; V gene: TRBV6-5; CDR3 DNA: TGTGCCAGCAGTTACTCGGGGAGGGAGGATCAGCCCCAGCATTTT; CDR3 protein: CASSYSGREDQPQHF
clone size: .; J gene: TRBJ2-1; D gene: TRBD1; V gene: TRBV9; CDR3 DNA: TGTGCCAGCAGCGTAGTGGACAGGGGTCAGAATGAGCAGTTCTTC; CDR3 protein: CASSVVDRGQNEQFF
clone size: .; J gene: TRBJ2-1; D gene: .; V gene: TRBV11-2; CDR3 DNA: TGTGCCAGCAGCTTAGGAAGGGGACGGAGCTCCTACAATGAGCAGTTCTTC; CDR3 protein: CASSLGRGRSSYNEQFF
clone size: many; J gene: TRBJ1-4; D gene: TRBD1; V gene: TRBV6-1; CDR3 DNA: TGTGCCAGCAGTTGGCGACAGGGAAACGAAAAACTGTTTTTT; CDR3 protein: CASSWRQGNEKLFF
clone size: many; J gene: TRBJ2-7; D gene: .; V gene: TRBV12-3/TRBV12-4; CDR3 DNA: TGTGCCAGCAAGGGTGGCAGGGAGAGAGAGCAGTACTTC; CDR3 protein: CASKGGREREQYF
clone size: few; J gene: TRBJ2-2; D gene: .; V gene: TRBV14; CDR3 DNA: TGTGCCAGCAGCCAAGAAGGATGGACCGGGGAGCTGTTTTTT; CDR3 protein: CASSQEGWTGELFF
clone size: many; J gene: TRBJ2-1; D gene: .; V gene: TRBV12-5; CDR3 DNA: TGTGCTAGTGGTTTGAGTTTACTTGGGAATGAGCAGTTCTTC; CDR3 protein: CASGLSLLGNEQFF
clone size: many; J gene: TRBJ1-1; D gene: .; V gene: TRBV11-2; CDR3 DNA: TGTGCCAGCAGCCGAGGGCAGGGGATCCCTGAAGCTTTCTTT; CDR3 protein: CASSRGQGIPEAFF
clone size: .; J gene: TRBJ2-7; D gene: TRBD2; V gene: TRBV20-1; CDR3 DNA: TGCAGTGCTGAGCTAGCGGGAGTAACGTACGAGCAGTACTTC; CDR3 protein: CSAELAGVTYEQYF
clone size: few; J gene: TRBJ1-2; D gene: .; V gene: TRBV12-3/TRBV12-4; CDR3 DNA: TGTGCCAGCAGTTTTTACAACTATGGCTACACCTTC; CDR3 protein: CASSFYNYGYTF
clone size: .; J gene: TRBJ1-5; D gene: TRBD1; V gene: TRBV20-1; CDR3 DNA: TGCAGTGCTAGAGACCCAGGGGGGGGAATAGAGCCCCAGCATTTT; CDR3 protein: CSARDPGGGIEPQHF
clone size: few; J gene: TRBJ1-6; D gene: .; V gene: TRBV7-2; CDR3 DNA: TGTGCCAGCAGCGGGACCGGGACACCCAATTCACCCCTCCACTTT; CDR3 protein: CASSGTGTPNSPLHF
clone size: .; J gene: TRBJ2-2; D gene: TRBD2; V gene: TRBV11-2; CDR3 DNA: TGTGCCAGCAGCTTACGACTAGCGGGGGGCGCCGGGGAGCTGTTTTTT; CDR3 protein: CASSLRLAGGAGELFF
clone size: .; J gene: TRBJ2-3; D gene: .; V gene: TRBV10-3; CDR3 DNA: TGTGCCATCAGTGAAAAGCGGACGGACACAGATACGCAGTATTTT; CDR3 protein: CAISEKRTDTDTQYF
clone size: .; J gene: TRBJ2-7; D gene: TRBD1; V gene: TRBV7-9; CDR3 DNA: TGTGCCAGCAGCCCACCGGGTACAGGGGACGAGCAGTACTTC; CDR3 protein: CASSPPGTGDEQYF
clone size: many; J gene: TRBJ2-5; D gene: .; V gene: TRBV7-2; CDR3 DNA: TGTGCCAGCAGCCCCACTTGGGGCTCGCGGACCCAGTACTTC; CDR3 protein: CASSPTWGSRTQYF
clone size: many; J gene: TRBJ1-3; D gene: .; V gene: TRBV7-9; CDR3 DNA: TGTGCCAGCAGCCCAACTCCCCGCGGAGTCTCTGGAAACACCATATATTTT; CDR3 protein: CASSPTPRGVSGNTIYF
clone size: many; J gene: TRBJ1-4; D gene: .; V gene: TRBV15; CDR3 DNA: TGTGCCACCAGCGCGCTTGGGAGAGGGGGTGAAAAACTGTTTTTT; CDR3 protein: CATSALGRGGEKLFF
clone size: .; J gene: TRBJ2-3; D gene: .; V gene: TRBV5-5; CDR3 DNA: TGTGCCAGCAGCTTCGTCACGATCCCCAGCACAGATACGCAGTATTTT; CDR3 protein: CASSFVTIPSTDTQYF
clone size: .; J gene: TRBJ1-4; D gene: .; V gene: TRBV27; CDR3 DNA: TGTGCCAGCACCACCGGGACACTTGGTGAAAAACTGTTTTTT; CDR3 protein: CASTTGTLGEKLFF
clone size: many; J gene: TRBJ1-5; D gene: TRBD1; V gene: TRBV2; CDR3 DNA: TGTGCCAGCAGTGAACTGGGACAGGGCAATCAGCCCCAGCATTTT; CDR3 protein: CASSELGQGNQPQHF
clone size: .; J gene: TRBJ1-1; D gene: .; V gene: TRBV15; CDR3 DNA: TGTGCCACCAGCAGAGATCCTTCGAACACTGAAGCTTTCTTT; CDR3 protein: CATSRDPSNTEAFF
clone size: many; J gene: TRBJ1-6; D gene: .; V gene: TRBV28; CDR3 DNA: TGTGCCAGCTGGGTGGGTCGCTCCTATAATTCACCCCTCCACTTT; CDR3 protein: CASWVGRSYNSPLHF
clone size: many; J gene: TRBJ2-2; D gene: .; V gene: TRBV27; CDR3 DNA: TGTGCCAGCAGCCCAACACTTAGCTCCATTCCCGGGGAGCTGTTTTTT; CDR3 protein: CASSPTLSSIPGELFF
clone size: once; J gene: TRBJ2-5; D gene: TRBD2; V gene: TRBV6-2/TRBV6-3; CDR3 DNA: TGTGCCAGCAGTATTGGACTAGCGGGGGGGTGGGAGACCCAGTACTTC; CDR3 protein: CASSIGLAGGWETQYF
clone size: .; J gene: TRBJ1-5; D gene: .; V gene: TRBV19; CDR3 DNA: TGTGCCAGTAGTATAGCAGTCGGGTACCTTCAGCCCCAGCATTTT; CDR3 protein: CASSIAVGYLQPQHF
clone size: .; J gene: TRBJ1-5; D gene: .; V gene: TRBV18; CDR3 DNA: TGTGCCGGCTCACGAAACGGAGCGAAAAGCAATCAGCCCCAGCATTTT; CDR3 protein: CAGSRNGAKSNQPQHF
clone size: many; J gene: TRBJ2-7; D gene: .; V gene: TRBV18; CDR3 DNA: TGTGCCAGCTCACCACGGGACGGGGGCTACGAGCAGTACTTC; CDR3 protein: CASSPRDGGYEQYF
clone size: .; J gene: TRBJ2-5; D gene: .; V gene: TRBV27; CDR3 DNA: TGTGCCAGCAGTTCCCTAATGAGGGGGGGTGTGGTGACCCAGTACTTC; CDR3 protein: CASSSLMRGGVVTQYF
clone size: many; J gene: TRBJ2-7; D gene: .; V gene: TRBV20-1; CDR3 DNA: TGCAGTGCGACGGCGGGCTCCTACGAGCAGTACTTC; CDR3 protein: CSATAGSYEQYF
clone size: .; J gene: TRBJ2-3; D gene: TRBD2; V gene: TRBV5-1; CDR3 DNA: TGCGCCAGCAGCTTGGATCCTAGCGGGGGGGTTAGCACAGATACGCAGTATTTT; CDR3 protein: CASSLDPSGGVSTDTQYF
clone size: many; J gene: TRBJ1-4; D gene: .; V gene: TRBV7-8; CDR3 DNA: TGTGCCAGCAGCTTAGTGGGGGGTAGCGAGGCTAATGAAAAACTGTTTTTT; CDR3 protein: CASSLVGGSEANEKLFF
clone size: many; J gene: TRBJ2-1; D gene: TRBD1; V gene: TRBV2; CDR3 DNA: TGTGCCAGCGGACAGGGGCTAGCGAATGAGCAGTTCTTC; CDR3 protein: CASGQGLANEQFF
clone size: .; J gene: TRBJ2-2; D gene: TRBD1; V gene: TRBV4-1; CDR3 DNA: TGCGCCAGCAGCCAAGCTCCGGTCTTGGACAGGGGAGTCGGGGAGCTGTTTTTT; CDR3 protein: CASSQAPVLDRGVGELFF
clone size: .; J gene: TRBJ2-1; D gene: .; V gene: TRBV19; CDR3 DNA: TGTGCCAGTACCATAGTGGGGAGTGGGTACAATGAGCAGTTCTTC; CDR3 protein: CASTIVGSGYNEQFF
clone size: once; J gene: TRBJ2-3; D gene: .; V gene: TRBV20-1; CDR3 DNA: TGCAGTGCTAGCCGGCGGGGGCTTGGGGTTTGGGATACGCAGTATTTT; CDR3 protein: CSASRRGLGVWDTQYF
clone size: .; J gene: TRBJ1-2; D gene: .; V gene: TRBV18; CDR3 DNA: TGTGCCAGCTCACCTCGGGACACTAACTATGGCTACACCTTC; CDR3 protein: CASSPRDTNYGYTF
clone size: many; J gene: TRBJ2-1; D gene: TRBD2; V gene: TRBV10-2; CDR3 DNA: TGCGCCAGCAGTGATGAGCGGGGGCCATACAATGAGCAGTTCTTC; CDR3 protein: CASSDERGPYNEQFF
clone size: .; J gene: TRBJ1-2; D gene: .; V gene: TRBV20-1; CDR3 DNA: TGCAGTGTTCGTCCCCTCCGCGGGGAGGTCAGTGGCTACACCTTC; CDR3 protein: CSVRPLRGEVSGYTF
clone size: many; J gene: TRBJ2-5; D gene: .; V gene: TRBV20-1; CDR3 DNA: TGCAGTGCTAGGTCCGAAGAGACCCAGTACTTC; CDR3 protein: CSARSEETQYF
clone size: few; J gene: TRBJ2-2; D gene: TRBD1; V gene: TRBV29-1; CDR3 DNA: TGCAGCGTTGGGACAGGGAGAGGCACCGGGGAGCTGTTTTTT; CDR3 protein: CSVGTGRGTGELFF
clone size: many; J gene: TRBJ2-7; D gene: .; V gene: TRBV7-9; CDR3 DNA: TGTGCCAGCAGCTTAGTATTCGAGCAGTACTTC; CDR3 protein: CASSLVFEQYF
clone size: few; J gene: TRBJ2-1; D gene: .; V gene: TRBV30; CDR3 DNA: TGTGCCTGGAGTGGATCAGGGGTTAGATACGATGAGCAGTTCTTC; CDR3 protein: CAWSGSGVRYDEQFF
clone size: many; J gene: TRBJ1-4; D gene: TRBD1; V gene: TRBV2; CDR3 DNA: TGTGCCAGCCGCTTCGGGGACAGGGCTGAAAAACTGTTTTTT; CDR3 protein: CASRFGDRAEKLFF
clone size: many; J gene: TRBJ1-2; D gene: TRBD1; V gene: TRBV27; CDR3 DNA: TGTGCCAGCATGGGGCAGGGGGCAGAGTATGGCTACACCTTC; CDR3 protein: CASMGQGAEYGYTF
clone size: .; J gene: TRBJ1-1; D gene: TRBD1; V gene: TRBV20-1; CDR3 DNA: TGCAGTGTTCGGACAGGGACGAACACTGAAGCTTTCTTT; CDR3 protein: CSVRTGTNTEAFF
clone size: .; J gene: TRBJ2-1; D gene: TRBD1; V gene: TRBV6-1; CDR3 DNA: TGTGCCAGCAGTCGATCAGGACAGGCGGCCTACAATGAGCAGTTCTTC; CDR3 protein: CASSRSGQAAYNEQFF
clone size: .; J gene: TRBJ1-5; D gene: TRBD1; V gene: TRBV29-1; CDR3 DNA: TGCAGCGTTGCATCAGGGGGGGATCAGCCCCAGCATTTT; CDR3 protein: CSVASGGDQPQHF
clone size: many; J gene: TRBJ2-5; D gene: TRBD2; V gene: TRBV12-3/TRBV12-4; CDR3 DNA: TGTGCCAGCAGTTCGGGACTAGTGGCCGAGACCCAGTACTTC; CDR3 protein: CASSSGLVAETQYF
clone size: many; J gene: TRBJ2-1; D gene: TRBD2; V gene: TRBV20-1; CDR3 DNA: TGCAGTGCTAGAAGCGGGAGTGGCAATGAGCAGTTCTTC; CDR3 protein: CSARSGSGNEQFF